The 9 T cell receptor beta chains below come from one sample, sequenced in a study of patients and donors after allogeneic stem cell transplantation. TCRdb redid the calling of the RT-PCR reads with MiXCR, one entry per CDR3 protein. This repertoire shows a few hundred thousand distinct CDR3 sequences, over 12% found once; its top ten account for approximately 10%. Sequencing was performed on blood, either unsorted or a sorted T cell fraction (not recorded which). All receptors come from a human donor who was either an allogeneic HSCT recipient or a stem cell or donor lymphocyte infusion donor (not recorded which). It is not recorded whose cells these are; they may come from a transplant donor.

V usage is TRBV6-1 and J usage is TRBJ1-5; 7 bases map to TRBD1. Germline V lookup: CDR1 MNHNS, CDR2 SASEGT. V trimming: 8 bases; J trimming: 1 base; junction bases outside the gene matches: 8. The length of the CDR3 is 15 residues. The CDR3 reads CASEKGGWSNQPQHF. CDR3 DNA sequence: TGTGCCAGCGAGAAAGGGGGCTGGAGCAATCAGCCCCAGCATTTT.

This clonotype was picked up many times. The chain is built from TRBV30 and TRBJ1-6; D might be TRBD1 (5 bases). Trimming took off 2 bases at V and 9 bases at J, with 17 bases between the two ends. CDR3 length: 15 residues. The germline V gene encodes CDR1 GTSNPN and CDR2 SVGIG (reference sequence). The CDR3, as DNA: TGTGCCTGGAGTACCCTGGGGGGTAAGGGTTCACCCCTCCACTTT. As protein: CAWSTLGGKGSPLHF.

This clonotype has only a few counts. The chain employs TRBV20-1 and TRBJ2-2; TRBD1 agrees at 8 bases. The CDR3 totals 15 residues. J was trimmed by 4 bases and V by 0 bases; bases with no gene match: 4. Germline V gives CDR1 DFQATT, CDR2 SNEGSKA (reference sequence). The CDR3 DNA reads TGCAGTGCTAGAGACATGGACAGGGCCACCGGGGAGCTGTTTTTT. It codes for CSARDMDRATGELFF.

CDR3 in DNA: TGTGCCAGCAGCTTAAGGTTTAAGGGTGCAACTAATGAAAAACTGTTTTTT. Translated: CASSLRFKGATNEKLFF. The chain uses TRBV7-6 and TRBJ1-4; D is unresolved. V dropped 2 bases and J dropped 0 bases, with 13 bases sitting between them. CDR3 length equals 17 residues. Germline V CDR1 and CDR2: SGHVS, FNYEAQ.

This clonotype was recorded many times. CDR3 in DNA: TGTGCCAGCAGTTTACGTCAGAATAGCAATCAGCCCCAGCATTTT. It encodes CASSLRQNSNQPQHF. The chain couples TRBV12-3 or TRBV12-4 to TRBJ1-5, with no clear D. V gave up 2 bases and J gave up 0 bases, with 8 bases separating them. The CDR3 totals 15 residues.

This clonotype was observed a handful of times. V gene TRBV7-8 combines with J gene TRBJ1-6; 7 nucleotides align to TRBD1. Looked up from germline, CDR1 is SGHVS and CDR2 is FQNEAQ. The length of the CDR3 is 18 residues. V dropped 0 bases and J dropped 0; count of bases not matched to a gene: 5. DNA of the CDR3: TGTGCCAGCAGCTTAGCGAGACAGGGAAGCTCCTATAATTCACCCCTCCACTTT. The encoded protein is CASSLARQGSSYNSPLHF.

This clonotype was seen ten or more times. The chain joins TRBV12-3 or TRBV12-4 to TRBJ1-1; TRBD1 is a possible D gene (6 bases). V was pared by 5 bases and J by 3 bases, with 13 bases between. This CDR3 has 14 residues. The CDR3 nucleotides read TGTGCCAGCAGTCGATCAGGGGAATACACTGAAGCTTTCTTT. Translation: CASSRSGEYTEAFF.

This clonotype has a handful of counts. The chain combines TRBV5-1 with TRBJ2-3; TRBD2 is a possible D gene (5 bases). The CDR3 is made up of 15 amino acids. Between the trimmed V and J ends, which lost 4 bases and 5 bases, there was a span of 17 bases. CDR1 is SGHRS and CDR2 is YFSETQ in the germline V gene. The CDR3 protein is CASSRAGPGGDTQYF. CDR3 bases: TGCGCCAGCAGCCGGGCGGGCCCAGGCGGAGATACGCAGTATTTT.

The chain uses TRBV24-1 and TRBJ2-6; tentatively, D is TRBD1 (6 bases). Germline loops: CDR1 KGHDR, CDR2 SFDVKD. This CDR3 comprises 19 residues. Trimming shortened V by 4 bases and J by 4 bases, and 22 bases separated the two germline ends. The CDR3 nucleotides read TGTGCCACCAGTGAAGACAGGCCTGGCTCATTTGACGGGGCCAACGTCCTGACTTTC. Encoded protein: CATSEDRPGSFDGANVLTF.